These 4 T cell receptor beta chains were sequenced from one sample in a study of CD8 T cells in ankylosing spondylitis. TCRdb reprocessed the 5' RACE reads with MiXCR, giving one entry per CDR3 protein. This sample has 15,000 or so distinct CDR3 sequences, with roughly 8.2% found just once. The sample was blood. Every receptor here comes from a male donor with ankylosing spondylitis or in good health (not recorded which).

CDR3 nucleotide sequence: TGTGCCAGCAGTTTACAGGACCGACGAGGGAGGCAGCCCCAGCATTTT. This gives the protein CASSLQDRRGRQPQHF. This sequence joins TRBV28 and TRBJ1-5; D is unresolved. Trimming pared 2 bases from V and 7 bases from J, leaving 18 bases between. CDR3 length: 16 residues. Germline assignment: CDR1 MDHEN and CDR2 SYDVKM.

This clonotype was counted ten times or more. This sequence joins TRBV7-3 and TRBJ2-3; 8 bases map to TRBD2. Germline assignment: CDR1 SGHTA and CDR2 FQGTGA. V shed 1 base and J 0 bases; nucleotides not matched to a gene: 3. The CDR3 has 16 amino acids. The CDR3 DNA follows: TGTGCCAGCAGCTTAAGTGCTAGCGGGAGCACAGATACGCAGTATTTT. Protein sequence: CASSLSASGSTDTQYF.

This clonotype was counted at least ten times. The chain employs TRBV6-6 and TRBJ2-4; D is unresolved. This CDR3 is 16 amino acids long. V lost 2 bases to trimming and J lost 0 bases, with 11 bases between them. CDR1 MNHNY and CDR2 SVGAGI come from the germline V gene (reference sequence). The CDR3 reads CASSYRIAEAKNIQYF. The CDR3 region has the DNA TGTGCCAGCAGTTACAGGATAGCAGAAGCCAAAAACATTCAGTACTTC.

This clonotype was seen repeatedly, ten times or more. This sequence joins TRBV20-1 and TRBJ2-2, with TRBD1 matching 10 bases. Unmatched junction bases numbered 4, after V lost 2 bases and J lost 7 bases. The CDR3 length is 14 residues. CDR1 and CDR2 (germline): DFQATT, SNEGSKA (reference sequence). CDR3 in amino acids: CSARKTGGFGELFF. CDR3 nucleotide sequence: TGCAGTGCTAGAAAGACAGGGGGCTTCGGGGAGCTGTTTTTT.